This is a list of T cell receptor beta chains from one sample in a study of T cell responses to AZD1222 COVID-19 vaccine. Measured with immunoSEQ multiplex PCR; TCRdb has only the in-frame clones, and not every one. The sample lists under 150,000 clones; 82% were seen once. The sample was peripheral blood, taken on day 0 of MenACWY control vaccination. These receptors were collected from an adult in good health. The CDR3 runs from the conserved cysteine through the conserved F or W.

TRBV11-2	CASSRDGVSPLHF
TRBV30	CAWSLMNTEAFF
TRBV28	CASSSERARGPFEAFF
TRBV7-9	CASSSIRMNTGELFF
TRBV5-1	CASSHSTGDGTEAFF
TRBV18	CASSPGEGAGSNQPQHF
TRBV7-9	CASSLDGDSPLHF
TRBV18	CASSLRGAATNEKLFF
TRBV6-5	CASQNIQGAYEQYF
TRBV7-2	CASSLTGSRMYSNQPQHF
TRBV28	CASSFERYGYTF
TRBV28	CASLEKGANTIYF
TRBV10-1	CASSEGGTGINEQFF
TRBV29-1	CSGAGNRASYNEQFF
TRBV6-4	CASSGAPGESLVGGNTIYF
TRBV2	CASRYAGSGGYTF
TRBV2	CASRSGQGYTF
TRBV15	CATSDDFRGLAFF
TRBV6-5	CASSRVNEQFF
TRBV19	CASRRYSGENTIYF
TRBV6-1	CASSEDQGITF
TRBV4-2	CASSQAYLGVESDTQYF
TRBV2	CASSQFSGELFF
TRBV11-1	CASRPGGDYGYTF
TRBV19	CASSVDRGNTIYF
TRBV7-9	CASSLGLVVVNEQFF
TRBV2	CASIRLAGVVNEQFF
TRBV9	CASSVTRGGAGGETQYF
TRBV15	CATSAAPLETQYF
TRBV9	CASSVEGPRGSEQFF
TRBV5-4	CASSFRQGRNTIYF
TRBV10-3	CAISEKSYGYTF
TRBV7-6	CASSLASRGGSPLHF
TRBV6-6	CASSSHGQNNEQFF
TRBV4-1	CASSQEINEQFF
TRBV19	CASSITSGSHNSYNEQFF
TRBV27	CASSLSIRGSSPLHF
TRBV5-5	CASSTGTSANNEQFF
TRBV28	CASSPTGAFNQPQHF
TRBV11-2	CASSLENNEQFF
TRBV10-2	CASRDPHRGKTNEKLFF
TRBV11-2	CASSSLRQGVGYGYTF
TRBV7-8	CASSLGARRGDQPQHF
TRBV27	CASNRQGISSPLHF
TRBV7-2	CASSVTKGGNTIYF
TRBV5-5	CASSWEAGSNTGELFF
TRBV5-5	CASSLDINTEAFF
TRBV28	CASRRRGDYEQYF